Listed below are T cell receptor beta chains from one sample, sequenced in a study of patients and donors after allogeneic stem cell transplantation. TCRdb itself ran the RT-PCR reads through MiXCR, one entry per CDR3 protein. Found here are around 25,000 distinct CDR3 sequences, approximately 39% of them singletons; the top ten hold 65% to 80%. The specimen sequenced was blood, either unsorted or a sorted T cell fraction (not recorded which). All receptors come from a human donor who was either an allogeneic HSCT recipient or a stem cell or donor lymphocyte infusion donor (not recorded which). It is not recorded whose cells these are; they may come from a transplant donor. CDR3s include the opening cysteine and the closing phenylalanine or tryptophan. The order of the fields is clone size, D gene, V gene, J gene, CDR3 protein, CDR3 DNA. The D gene is left open where the match is weak. Part of the rows lack a size; the others show once, few, many or a class for expanded clones.

>.|TRBD2|TRBV11-2|TRBJ2-7
CASSAPGGVREQYF
TGTGCCAGCAGCGCCCCGGGGGGGGTTCGCGAGCAGTACTTC
>.|.|TRBV10-2|TRBJ1-5
CASSEWRGIGNQPQHF
TGCGCCAGCAGTGAGTGGCGAGGGATTGGCAATCAGCCCCAGCATTTT
>.|.|TRBV20-1|TRBJ1-2
CSARPGQNYGYTF
TGCAGTGCTAGACCTGGACAAAACTATGGCTACACCTTC
>once|TRBD2|TRBV12-3/TRBV12-4|TRBJ2-5
CASRRGLAGGLETQYF
TGTGCCAGCAGAAGGGGACTAGCGGGGGGGCTGGAGACCCAGTACTTC
>few|TRBD1|TRBV12-3/TRBV12-4|TRBJ1-5
CASSLAQGAWGQPQHF
TGTGCCAGCAGTTTAGCCCAGGGGGCTTGGGGTCAGCCCCAGCATTTT
>.|TRBD1|TRBV7-8|TRBJ2-3
CASSLKRGQPSSTDTQYF
TGTGCCAGCAGCTTAAAGAGGGGGCAACCCTCTAGCACAGATACGCAGTATTTT
>.|.|TRBV5-1|TRBJ2-5
CASSYGRAETQYF
TGCGCCAGCAGCTACGGAAGGGCGGAGACCCAGTACTTC
>.|.|TRBV6-1|TRBJ1-2
CASSEARPANYGYTF
TGTGCCAGCAGTGAAGCGCGTCCAGCTAACTATGGCTACACCTTC
>few|.|TRBV12-3/TRBV12-4|TRBJ2-3
CASGTSTDTQYF
TGTGCCAGCGGGACGAGCACAGATACGCAGTATTTT
>.|.|TRBV12-3/TRBV12-4|TRBJ1-1
CASSPGTTLGNTEAFF
TGTGCCAGCAGCCCCGGGACTACATTGGGGAACACTGAAGCTTTCTTT
>.|.|TRBV27|TRBJ2-2
CASSLSVGSGNTGELFF
TGTGCCAGCAGTTTATCGGTGGGGTCAGGAAACACCGGGGAGCTGTTTTTT
>many|.|TRBV7-8|TRBJ2-2
CASSQYANTGELFF
TGTGCCAGCAGCCAGTACGCGAACACCGGGGAGCTGTTTTTT
>once|TRBD2|TRBV6-6|TRBJ2-7
CASSIGLAGDYEQYF
TGTGCCAGCAGCATAGGACTAGCGGGGGACTACGAGCAGTACTTC
>few|TRBD1|TRBV10-3|TRBJ1-5
CAISAQGVGQPQHF
TGTGCCATCAGTGCACAGGGGGTGGGGCAGCCCCAGCATTTT
>.|TRBD2|TRBV5-1|TRBJ2-2
CASSFTSGRAAGELFF
TGCGCCAGCAGCTTCACTAGCGGGAGGGCGGCCGGGGAGCTGTTTTTT
>.|.|TRBV12-3/TRBV12-4|TRBJ1-3
CASSRLRDVGNTIYF
TGTGCCAGCAGTCGGCTCCGGGACGTGGGAAACACCATATATTTT
>few|TRBD1|TRBV7-9|TRBJ1-2
CASSSNRGPLYGYTF
TGTGCCAGCAGCTCGAACAGGGGTCCCCTCTATGGCTACACCTTC
>few|.|TRBV10-3|TRBJ1-6
CAISDGSPLHF
TGTGCCATCAGTGATGGCTCACCCCTCCACTTT
>.|.|TRBV12-3/TRBV12-4|TRBJ1-5
CASSTAGYFQPQHF
TGTGCCAGCAGTACCGCAGGGTATTTTCAGCCCCAGCATTTT
>few|.|TRBV5-1|TRBJ1-1
CASSLEGGVTEAFF
TGCGCCAGCAGCTTGGAAGGGGGGGTAACTGAAGCTTTCTTT
>.|.|TRBV20-1|TRBJ1-1
CSARAQLNTEAFF
TGCAGTGCTAGAGCACAACTGAACACTGAAGCTTTCTTT
>.|.|TRBV11-1|TRBJ2-3
CASSLIEPDTQYF
TGTGCCAGCAGCTTAATAGAACCAGATACGCAGTATTTT
>few|.|TRBV28|TRBJ1-6
CASSLTPGRAGPLHF
TGTGCCAGCAGTTTGACCCCTGGCAGGGCCGGACCCCTCCACTTT
>.|TRBD1|TRBV18|TRBJ2-5
CASSPGQLIDQETQYF
TGTGCCAGCTCACCGGGACAGTTAATCGACCAAGAGACCCAGTACTTC
>many|.|TRBV3-1|TRBJ1-6
CASSQNPGTYNSPLHF
TGTGCCAGCAGCCAAAATCCGGGGACTTATAATTCACCCCTCCACTTT
>.|TRBD2|TRBV5-4|TRBJ2-7
CASSSVAGGRYEQYF
TGTGCCAGCAGCTCCGTAGCGGGAGGACGCTACGAGCAGTACTTC
>.|.|TRBV5-1|TRBJ1-2
CASSTPDANYGYTF
TGCGCCAGTTCGACCCCCGATGCTAACTATGGCTACACCTTC
>.|TRBD1|TRBV7-2|TRBJ1-5
CASSARGHQPQHF
TGTGCCAGCAGCGCTAGGGGGCATCAGCCCCAGCATTTT
>.|TRBD2|TRBV20-1|TRBJ2-1
CSADPGTSNYNEQFF
TGCAGTGCTGACCCAGGGACTAGCAACTACAATGAGCAGTTCTTC
>few|TRBD1|TRBV12-3/TRBV12-4|TRBJ1-5
CASSGTGGASQPQHF
TGTGCCAGCAGTGGGACAGGGGGCGCAAGCCAGCCCCAGCATTTT
>few|TRBD2|TRBV3-1|TRBJ2-7
CASSRLAGVNEQYF
TGTGCCAGCAGCCGACTAGCGGGAGTAAACGAGCAGTACTTC
>many|.|TRBV5-1|TRBJ1-1
CASSLAQGKNTEAFF
TGCGCCAGCAGCTTGGCCCAGGGGAAGAACACTGAAGCTTTCTTT
>.|.|TRBV6-6|TRBJ1-1
CASSYSLGWTEAFF
TGTGCCAGCAGTTACTCGTTGGGTTGGACTGAAGCTTTCTTT
>.|.|TRBV5-1|TRBJ2-3
CASSSGTFSTDTQYF
TGCGCCAGCAGCTCCGGGACTTTCAGCACAGATACGCAGTATTTT
>.|.|TRBV4-2|TRBJ1-3
CASSDRVGLLSSGNTIYF
TGTGCCAGCAGCGACCGTGTAGGACTCCTGAGCTCTGGAAACACCATATATTTT
>few|.|TRBV28|TRBJ1-2
CASSQQRDGYTF
TGTGCCAGCAGTCAGCAGCGAGATGGCTACACCTTC
>.|TRBD1|TRBV27|TRBJ1-5
CASSPGTGVQPQHF
TGTGCCAGCAGTCCCGGGACAGGGGTCCAGCCCCAGCATTTT
>few|TRBD2|TRBV5-1|TRBJ2-1
CASSLVPPAGVSYNEQFF
TGCGCCAGCAGCTTGGTCCCACCCGCGGGGGTATCCTACAATGAGCAGTTCTTC
>.|TRBD1|TRBV28|TRBJ2-1
CASSEVGDREGFEQFF
TGTGCCAGCTCCGAAGTCGGGGACAGGGAAGGATTTGAGCAGTTCTTC
>.|TRBD1|TRBV9|TRBJ1-1
CASSAPTGHEAFF
TGTGCCAGCAGCGCCCCGACAGGGCATGAAGCTTTCTTT
>.|.|TRBV7-2|TRBJ2-3
CASSLGGGPPSTDTQYF
TGTGCCAGCAGCTTAGGGGGGGGGCCCCCTAGCACAGATACGCAGTATTTT
>.|.|TRBV12-3/TRBV12-4|TRBJ1-6
CASSPSGLPNSPLHF
TGTGCCAGCAGCCCCTCGGGACTCCCAAATTCACCCCTCCACTTT
>.|TRBD2|TRBV7-8|TRBJ2-4
CASRGLEEYIQYF
TGTGCCAGCAGGGGACTAGAGGAGTACATTCAGTACTTC
>.|.|TRBV20-1|TRBJ1-1
CSAVWGLLAEAFF
TGCAGTGCCGTTTGGGGGTTGCTCGCTGAAGCTTTCTTT
>.|.|TRBV6-5|TRBJ1-5
CASAGSYSNQPQHF
TGTGCCAGCGCAGGCTCCTATAGCAATCAGCCCCAGCATTTT
>.|TRBD2|TRBV5-1|TRBJ2-7
CASSPGLAGSYEQYF
TGCGCCAGCAGCCCTGGACTAGCGGGATCCTACGAGCAGTACTTC
>.|.|TRBV12-3/TRBV12-4|TRBJ2-6
CASNTRGLAGANVLTF
TGTGCCAGCAATACCAGAGGTCTCGCTGGGGCCAACGTCCTGACTTTC
>few|TRBD1|TRBV20-1|TRBJ1-4
CSAREPGQAAFGEKLFF
TGCAGTGCTAGAGAGCCGGGACAGGCCGCTTTCGGTGAAAAACTGTTTTTT
>few|TRBD1|TRBV7-8|TRBJ1-1
CASSLAGRGVNTEAFF
TGTGCCAGCAGCTTAGCGGGCAGGGGGGTGAACACTGAAGCTTTCTTT
>.|TRBD2|TRBV12-3/TRBV12-4|TRBJ2-2
CASSFGTMNTGELFF
TGTGCCAGCAGTTTTGGGACTATGAACACCGGGGAGCTGTTTTTT
>.|TRBD2|TRBV12-3/TRBV12-4|TRBJ2-7
CASSLTSGIYEQYF
TGTGCCAGCAGTTTGACTAGCGGGATCTACGAGCAGTACTTC